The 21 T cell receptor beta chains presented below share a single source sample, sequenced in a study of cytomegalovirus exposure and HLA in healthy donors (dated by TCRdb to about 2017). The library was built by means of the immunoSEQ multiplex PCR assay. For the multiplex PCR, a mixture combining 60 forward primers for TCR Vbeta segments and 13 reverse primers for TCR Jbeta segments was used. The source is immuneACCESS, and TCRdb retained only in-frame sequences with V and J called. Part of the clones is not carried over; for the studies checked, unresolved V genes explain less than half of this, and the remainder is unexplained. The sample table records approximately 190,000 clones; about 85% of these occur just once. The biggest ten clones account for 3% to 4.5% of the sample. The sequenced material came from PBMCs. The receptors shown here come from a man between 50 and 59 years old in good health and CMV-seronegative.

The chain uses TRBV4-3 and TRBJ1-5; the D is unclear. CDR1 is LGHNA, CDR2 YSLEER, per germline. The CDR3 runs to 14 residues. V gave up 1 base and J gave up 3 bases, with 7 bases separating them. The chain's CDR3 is CASSQARYNQPQHF. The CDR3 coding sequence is TGCGCCAGCAGCCAAGCCAGGTACAATCAGCCCCAGCATTTT.

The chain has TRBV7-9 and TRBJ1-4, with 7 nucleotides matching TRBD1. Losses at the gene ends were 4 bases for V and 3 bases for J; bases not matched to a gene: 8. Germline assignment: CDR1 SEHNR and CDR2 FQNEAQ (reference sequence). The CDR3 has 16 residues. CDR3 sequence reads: CASSWPPGQSNEKLFF. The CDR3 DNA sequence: TGTGCCAGCAGCTGGCCCCCGGGACAGTCTAATGAAAAACTGTTTTTT.

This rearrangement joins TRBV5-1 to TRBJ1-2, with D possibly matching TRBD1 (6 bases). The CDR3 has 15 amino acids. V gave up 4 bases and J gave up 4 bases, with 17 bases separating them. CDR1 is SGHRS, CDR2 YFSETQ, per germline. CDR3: CASSADPGVSYGYTF. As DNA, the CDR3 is TGCGCCAGCAGCGCGGACCCAGGGGTGAGCTATGGCTACACCTTC.

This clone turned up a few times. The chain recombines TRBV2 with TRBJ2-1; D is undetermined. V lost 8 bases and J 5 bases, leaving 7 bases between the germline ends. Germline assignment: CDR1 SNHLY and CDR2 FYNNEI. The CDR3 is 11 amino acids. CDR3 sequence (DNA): TGTGCCAGCCTTACAGACAATGAGCAGTTCTTC. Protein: CASLTDNEQFF.

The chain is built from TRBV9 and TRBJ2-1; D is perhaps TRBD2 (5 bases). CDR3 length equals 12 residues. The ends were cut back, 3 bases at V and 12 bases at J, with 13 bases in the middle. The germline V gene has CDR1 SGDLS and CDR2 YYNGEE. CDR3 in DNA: TGTGCCAGCAGCGGGGCCGGGGTCCGGCAGTTCTTC. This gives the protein CASSGAGVRQFF.

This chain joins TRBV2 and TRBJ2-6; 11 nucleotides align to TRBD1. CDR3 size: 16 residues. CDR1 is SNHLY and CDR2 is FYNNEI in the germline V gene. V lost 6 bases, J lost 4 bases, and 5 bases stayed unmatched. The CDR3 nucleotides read TGTGCCAGCAGCGGACAGGGGGCAAAAGGGGCCAACGTCCTGACTTTC. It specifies CASSGQGAKGANVLTF.

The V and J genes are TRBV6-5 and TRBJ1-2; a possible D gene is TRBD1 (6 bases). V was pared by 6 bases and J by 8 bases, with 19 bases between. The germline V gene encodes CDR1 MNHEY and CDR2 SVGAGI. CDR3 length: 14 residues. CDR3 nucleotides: TGTGCCAGCAGACTAACAGGGAGTTCAAGGGGCTACACCTTC. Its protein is CASRLTGSSRGYTF.

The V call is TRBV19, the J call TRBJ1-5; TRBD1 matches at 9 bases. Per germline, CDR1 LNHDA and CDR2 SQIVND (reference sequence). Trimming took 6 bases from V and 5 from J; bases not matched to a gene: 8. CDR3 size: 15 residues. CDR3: CASSLGQGLDQPQHF. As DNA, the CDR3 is TGTGCCAGTAGCCTGGGACAGGGCCTCGATCAGCCCCAGCATTTT.

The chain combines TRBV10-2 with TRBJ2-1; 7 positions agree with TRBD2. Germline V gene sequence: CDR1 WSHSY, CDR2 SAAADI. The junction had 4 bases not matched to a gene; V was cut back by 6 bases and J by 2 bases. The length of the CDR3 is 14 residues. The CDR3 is CASRGAGPYNEQFF. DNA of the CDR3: TGCGCCAGCAGAGGAGCGGGACCCTACAATGAGCAGTTCTTC.

CDR3: CASSPSPGQINTGELFF. CDR3 DNA sequence: TGTGCCAGCTCACCGTCGCCGGGACAGATAAACACCGGGGAGCTGTTTTTT. The chain joins TRBV18 to TRBJ2-2; 7 bases map to TRBD1. J gave up 2 bases and V 3 bases, and 9 bases lay outside the gene matches. Per germline, CDR1 KGHSH and CDR2 LQKENI. The CDR3 is made up of 17 amino acids.

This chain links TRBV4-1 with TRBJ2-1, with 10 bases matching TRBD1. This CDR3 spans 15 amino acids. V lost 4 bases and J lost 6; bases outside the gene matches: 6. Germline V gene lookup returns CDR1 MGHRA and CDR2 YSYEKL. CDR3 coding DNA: TGCGCCAGCAGCCTACCCGGGACAGGGGCCAATGAGCAGTTCTTC. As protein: CASSLPGTGANEQFF.

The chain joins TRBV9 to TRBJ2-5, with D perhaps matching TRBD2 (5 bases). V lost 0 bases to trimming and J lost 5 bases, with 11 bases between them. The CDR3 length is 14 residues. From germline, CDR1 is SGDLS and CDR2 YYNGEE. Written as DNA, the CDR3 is TGTGCCAGCAGCGTAGGGGGAGATGCGGAGACCCAGTACTTC. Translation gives CASSVGGDAETQYF.

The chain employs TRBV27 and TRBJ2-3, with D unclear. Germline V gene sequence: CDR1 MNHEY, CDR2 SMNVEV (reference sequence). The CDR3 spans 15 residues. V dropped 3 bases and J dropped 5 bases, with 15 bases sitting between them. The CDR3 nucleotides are TGTGCCAGCAGTTTTTTTGCGGAACTGAGAGATACGCAGTATTTT. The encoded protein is CASSFFAELRDTQYF.

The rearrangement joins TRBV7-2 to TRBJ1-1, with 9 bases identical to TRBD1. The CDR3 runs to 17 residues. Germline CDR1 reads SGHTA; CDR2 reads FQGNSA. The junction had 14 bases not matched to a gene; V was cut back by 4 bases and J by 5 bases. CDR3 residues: CASSWSSTGTGYTEAFF. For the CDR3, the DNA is TGTGCCAGCAGCTGGAGTTCGACCGGGACAGGGTATACTGAAGCTTTCTTT.

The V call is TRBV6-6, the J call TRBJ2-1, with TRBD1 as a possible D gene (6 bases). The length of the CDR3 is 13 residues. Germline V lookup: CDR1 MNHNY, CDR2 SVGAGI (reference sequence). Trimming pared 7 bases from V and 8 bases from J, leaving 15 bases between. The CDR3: CASNEGGYHEQFF. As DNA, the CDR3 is TGTGCCAGCAACGAAGGGGGATATCATGAGCAGTTCTTC.

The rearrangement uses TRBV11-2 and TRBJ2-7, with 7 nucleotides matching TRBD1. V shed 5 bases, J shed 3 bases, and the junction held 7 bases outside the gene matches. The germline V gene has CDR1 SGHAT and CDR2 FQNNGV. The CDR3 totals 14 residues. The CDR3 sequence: CASSPGTAYYEQYF. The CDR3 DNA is TGTGCCAGCAGCCCGGGGACAGCCTACTACGAGCAGTACTTC.

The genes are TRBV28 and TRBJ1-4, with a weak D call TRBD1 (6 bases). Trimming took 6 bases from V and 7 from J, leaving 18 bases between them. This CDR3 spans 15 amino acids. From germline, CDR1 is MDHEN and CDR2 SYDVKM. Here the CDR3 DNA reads TGTGCCAGCAGCTACGAACAGGGTGTGAGTGAAAAACTGTTTTTT. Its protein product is CASSYEQGVSEKLFF. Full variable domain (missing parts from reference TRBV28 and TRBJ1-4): DVKVTQSSRYLVKRTGEKVFLECVQDMDHENMFWYRQDPGLGLRLIYFSYDVKMKEKGDIPEGYSVSREKKERFSLILESASTNQTSMYLCASSYEQGVSEKLFFGSGTQLSVL.

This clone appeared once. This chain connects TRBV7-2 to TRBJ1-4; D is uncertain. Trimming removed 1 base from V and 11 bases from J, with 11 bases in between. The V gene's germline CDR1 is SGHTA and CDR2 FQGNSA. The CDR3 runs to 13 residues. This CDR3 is CASSLGAGGKLFF. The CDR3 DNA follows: TGTGCCAGCAGCTTAGGGGCGGGTGGCAAACTGTTTTTT. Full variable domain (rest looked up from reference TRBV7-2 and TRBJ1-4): GAGVSQSPSNKVTEKGKDVELRCDPISGHTALYWYRQSLGQGLEFLIYFQGNSAPDKSGLPSDRFSAERTGGSVSTLTIQRTQQEDSAVYLCASSLGAGGKLFFGSGTQLSVL.

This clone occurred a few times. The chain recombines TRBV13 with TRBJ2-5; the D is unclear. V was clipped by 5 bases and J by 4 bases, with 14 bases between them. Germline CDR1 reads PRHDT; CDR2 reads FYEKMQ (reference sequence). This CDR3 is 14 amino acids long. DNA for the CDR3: TGTGCCAGCAGCCGAGGCGCCTCGATAGAGACCCAGTACTTC. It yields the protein CASSRGASIETQYF.

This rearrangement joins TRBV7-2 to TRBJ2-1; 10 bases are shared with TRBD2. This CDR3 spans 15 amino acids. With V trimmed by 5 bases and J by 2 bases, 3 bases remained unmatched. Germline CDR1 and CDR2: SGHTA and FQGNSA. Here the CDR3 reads CASSGSGGAYNEQFF. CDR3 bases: TGTGCCAGCAGCGGGAGCGGGGGGGCCTACAATGAGCAGTTCTTC.

The CDR3 DNA sequence: TGTGCCAGCGTCACAGGAGGGGTCATTGGAGGCTACACCTTC. Translating gives CASVTGGVIGGYTF. The rearrangement uses TRBV28 and TRBJ1-2; the D gene is possibly TRBD1 (5 bases). Trimming pared 8 bases from V and 8 bases from J, leaving 21 bases between. CDR1 and CDR2 (germline): MDHEN, SYDVKM. The CDR3 sequence is 14 residues long.